The 16 T cell receptor beta chains below all came from one sample that was sequenced in a study of CXCR3-negative and CXCR3-positive naive CD8 T cells. General study results and limits: Hydrophobicity of TRB CDR3s was greater in CXCR3-positive naive cells than in CXCR3-negative naive cells.

For these receptors, no antigen is known. 5' RACE with UMI labels generated the TRB cDNA libraries. TCRdb reprocessed the 5' RACE reads, with one entry per CDR3 protein and no DNA. The table lists over 55,000 distinct CDR3 sequences, with under 0.55% in the top ten. The sequenced sample was naive CXCR3+ CD8+ T cells from blood. Subset given: CD45RO-CCR7+CD27+CD95- naive CD8+ T cells expressing CXCR3 (TNR3+). These receptors were taken from a human donor in good health. Some clones in this sample may be carry-over from other donors' samples.

The chain recombines TRBV27 with TRBJ2-7; the D gene TCRdb calls, TRBD1, cannot be checked with no DNA. Per germline, CDR1 MNHEY and CDR2 SMNVEV (reference sequence). This CDR3 comprises 15 residues. The CDR3 here is CASSFRDLSSYEQYF.

The gene calls are TRBV29-1 and TRBJ2-1; TCRdb reports TRBD2, a call that lacks DNA to check it against. The V gene's germline CDR1 is SQVTM and CDR2 ANQGSEA. The CDR3 length is 15 residues. CDR3 residues: CSVEKMGLASNEQFF.

The chain is built from TRBV4-3 and TRBJ2-7; there is no DNA to check the TCRdb D call of TRBD1. Per the germline V gene, CDR1 is LGHNA and CDR2 is YSLEER. The CDR3 spans 16 residues. CDR3 residues: CASSITYRALDNEQYF.

CDR3 protein: CASTLMAGQETQYF. The rearrangement links TRBV4-2 to TRBJ2-5; absent DNA, TCRdb's TRBD2 call cannot be checked. The germline gives CDR1 LGHNA, CDR2 YNFKEQ. The CDR3 is 14 amino acids.

This chain uses TRBV7-2 with TRBJ2-7; TCRdb selects TRBD1, and the lack of DNA leaves this call unchecked. This CDR3 region has 16 residues. Germline CDR1 reads SGHTA; CDR2 reads FQGNSA. CDR3 protein: CASTPTTGGASYEQYF.

The chain joins TRBV15 to TRBJ2-7; the TCRdb call, TRBD1, lacks DNA for checking. The CDR3 covers 13 residues. Germline V CDR1 and CDR2: LNHNV, YYDKDF (reference sequence). CDR3 amino acids: CATSPPGSYEQYF.

The chain carries TRBV15 and TRBJ1-1; TCRdb's D gene call, TRBD1, goes unchecked for lack of DNA. The CDR3 extends over 14 amino acids. CDR1 LNHNV and CDR2 YYDKDF come from the germline V gene (reference sequence). The CDR3 spells CATSLLTGGTEAFF.

This chain uses TRBV7-9 with TRBJ1-1; TCRdb lists TRBD1, though no DNA is available to test this call. Germline CDR1 reads SEHNR; CDR2 reads FQNEAQ (reference sequence). This CDR3 region has 14 residues. CDR3 sequence reads: CASSNTRQGPEAFF.

The chain couples TRBV29-1 to TRBJ2-7; TCRdb's D call, TRBD1, is unchecked because there is no DNA. Germline CDR1 SQVTM, CDR2 ANQGSEA. The CDR3 runs to 14 residues. CDR3 loop: CSVAGTGKSYEQYF.

The rearrangement joins TRBV29-1 to TRBJ2-1; the D call from TCRdb, TRBD1, cannot be confirmed without DNA. This CDR3 spans 13 amino acids. CDR1 is SQVTM, CDR2 ANQGSEA, per germline. CDR3 sequence reads: CSVEYTGGNEQFF.

The chain combines TRBV12-3 or TRBV12-4 with TRBJ2-1. The CDR3 spans 15 residues. The CDR3 loop reads CASHDGTLNYNERFF.

The V call is TRBV27, the J call TRBJ2-1. Per the germline V gene, CDR1 is MNHEY and CDR2 is SMNVEV (reference sequence). The CDR3 has 13 residues. CDR3 amino acids: CASSPQDVNEQFF.

The chain is built from TRBV5-4 and TRBJ1-2. This CDR3 contains 13 residues. Germline lookup yields CDR1 SGHNT and CDR2 YYREEE (reference sequence). This chain's CDR3 is CASSLALMGGYTF.

This chain connects TRBV6-1 to TRBJ2-2. This CDR3 is built from 14 residues. The V gene's germline CDR1 is MNHNS and CDR2 SASEGT. This chain's CDR3 is CASPNLGNTGELFF.

The chain employs TRBV20-1 and TRBJ1-1. In germline, CDR1 is DFQATT, CDR2 SNEGSKA (reference sequence). The length of the CDR3 is 14 residues. The CDR3 here is CSARDLVSNTEAFF.

The rearrangement uses TRBV19 and TRBJ2-5; the TRBD2 assignment by TCRdb is unverifiable without DNA. From germline, CDR1 is LNHDA and CDR2 SQIVND (reference sequence). This CDR3 region has 14 residues. The CDR3 sequence: CASSRLRNEETQYF.